This paragraph reports one T cell receptor (beta chain). Patients in Seattle were enrolled during active infection, then followed longitudinally. Sequenced by immunoSEQ multiplex PCR; TCRdb stores in-frame clones only, minus some. The sample yields 150,000 to 200,000 clones, roughly 79% seen once. The data stem from a study of blood T cell repertoires in COVID-19. After removal of 5 bases from V and 0 bases from J, the junction contained 6 bases not matched to a gene. The CDR3 has 19 amino acids. The germline V gene has CDR1 MGHRA and CDR2 YSYEKL. Sample: peripheral blood. This chain joins TRBV4-1 and TRBJ2-6; 14 bases agree with TRBD2. The sequence was obtained from a woman aged 35 to 49 with COVID-19, enrolled during active disease. This CDR3 is CASSEPTSGRVSGANVLTF. In DNA, the CDR3 is TGCGCCAGCAGCGAACCGACTAGCGGGAGGGTCTCTGGGGCCAACGTCCTGACTTTC.